This T cell receptor (beta chain) comes out of a study of Graves' ophthalmopathy and Graves' hyperthyroidism. Diagnosis was based on clinical symptoms, serum thyroxine, TRAb, thyroid ultrasound and orbital computed tomography. Per germline, CDR1 MNHNS and CDR2 SASEGT. The CDR3 is 16 residues long. V shed 6 bases, J shed 2 bases, and the junction held 7 bases outside the gene matches. Study results and caveats: The model predicted ophthalmopathy progression with roughly 70% sensitivity and around 72% specificity.

This clonotype was observed many times. Its antigen is unidentified. The sequenced template was RNA, covering the TCR beta CDR3 region. In the first round, RT-PCR was carried out with HTBI primers, and a multiplex PCR formed the second round. One entry per CDR3 protein, called by TCRdb with MiXCR from the multiplex PCR reads. This table holds around 400,000 distinct CDR3 sequences, about a sixth found once. The gene calls are TRBV6-1 and TRBJ1-5, with 10 positions matching TRBD1. The receptor comes from a woman aged 18-29 years with Graves' ophthalmopathy. Sequenced input: peripheral blood. CDR3 coding DNA: TGTGCCAGCAGGGTTACCGGGACAGGGGGCAATCAGCCCCAGCATTTT. Protein sequence: CASRVTGTGGNQPQHF.